Following are 2 T cell receptor beta chains from one sample sequenced in a study of blood T cell repertoires in COVID-19. Generated by immunoSEQ multiplex PCR, the TCRdb table keeps only in-frame clones and is missing some. Altogether hundreds of thousands of clones are present, around 86% being singletons, with the ten largest covering around 12%. Sequencing was done on a sample of peripheral blood. These receptors originate from a woman between 55 and 75 years old with active or convalescent COVID-19.

V gene TRBV11-2 combines with J gene TRBJ1-3; weak D call: TRBD1 (5 bases). Trimming took 2 bases from V and 0 from J, leaving 11 bases between them. Germline CDR1 is SGHAT and CDR2 is FQNNGV. This CDR3 is 16 amino acids long. CDR3: CASSLSWGHSGNTIYF. The CDR3 DNA sequence: TGTGCCAGCAGCTTATCATGGGGCCACTCTGGAAACACCATATATTTT.

V is TRBV27 and J is TRBJ1-2, with TRBD1 as a possible D gene (5 bases). V was cut by 1 base and J by 1 base, with 10 bases left in between. This CDR3 spans 15 amino acids. Germline-derived CDR1 and CDR2 are MNHEY and SMNVEV (reference sequence). CDR3 DNA: TGTGCCAGCAGTTTATTACCAGACAGTAACTATGGCTACACCTTC. This sequence encodes CASSLLPDSNYGYTF.